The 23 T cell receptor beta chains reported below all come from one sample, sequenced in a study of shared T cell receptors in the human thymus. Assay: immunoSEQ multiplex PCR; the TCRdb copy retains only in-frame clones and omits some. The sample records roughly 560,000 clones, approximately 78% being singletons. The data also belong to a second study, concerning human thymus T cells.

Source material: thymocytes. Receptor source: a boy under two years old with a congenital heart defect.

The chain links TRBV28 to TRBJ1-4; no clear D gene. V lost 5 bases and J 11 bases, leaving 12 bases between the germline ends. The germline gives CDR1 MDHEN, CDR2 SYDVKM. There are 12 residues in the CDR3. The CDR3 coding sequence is TGTGCCAGCAGTGCCGCGGGAGGGAAACTGTTTTTT. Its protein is CASSAAGGKLFF.

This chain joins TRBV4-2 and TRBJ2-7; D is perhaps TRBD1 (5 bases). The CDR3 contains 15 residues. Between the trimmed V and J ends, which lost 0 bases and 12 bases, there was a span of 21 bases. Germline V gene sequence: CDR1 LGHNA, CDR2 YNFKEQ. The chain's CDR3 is CASSQEGRAPCLRYF. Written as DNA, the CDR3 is TGTGCCAGCAGCCAAGAGGGCAGGGCCCCATGTCTGCGGTACTTC.

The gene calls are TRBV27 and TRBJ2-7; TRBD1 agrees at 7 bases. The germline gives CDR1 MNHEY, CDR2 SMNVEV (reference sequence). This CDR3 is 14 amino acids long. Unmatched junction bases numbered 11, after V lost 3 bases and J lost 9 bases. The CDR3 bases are TGTGCCAGCAGTTTTGGGCTACAGGGGTCAGGGCAGTACTTC. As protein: CASSFGLQGSGQYF.

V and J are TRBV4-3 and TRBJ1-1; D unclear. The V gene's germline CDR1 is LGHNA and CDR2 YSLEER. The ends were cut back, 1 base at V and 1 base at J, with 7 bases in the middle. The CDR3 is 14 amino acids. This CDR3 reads CASSQGSKNTEAFF. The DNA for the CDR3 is TGCGCCAGCAGCCAAGGTAGTAAGAACACTGAAGCTTTCTTT.

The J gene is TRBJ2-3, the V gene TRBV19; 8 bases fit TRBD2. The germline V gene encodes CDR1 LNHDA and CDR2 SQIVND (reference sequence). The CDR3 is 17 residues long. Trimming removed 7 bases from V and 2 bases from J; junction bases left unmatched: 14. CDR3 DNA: TGTGCCAGTACCCCCACGGGTAGGACTAGCCACACAGATACGCAGTATTTT. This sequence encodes CASTPTGRTSHTDTQYF.

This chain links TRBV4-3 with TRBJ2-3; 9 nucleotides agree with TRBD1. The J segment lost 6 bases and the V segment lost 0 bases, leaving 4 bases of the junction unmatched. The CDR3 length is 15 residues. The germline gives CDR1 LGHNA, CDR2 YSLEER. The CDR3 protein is CASSQEGTGPDTQYF. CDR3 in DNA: TGCGCCAGCAGCCAAGAAGGGACAGGGCCGGATACGCAGTATTTT.

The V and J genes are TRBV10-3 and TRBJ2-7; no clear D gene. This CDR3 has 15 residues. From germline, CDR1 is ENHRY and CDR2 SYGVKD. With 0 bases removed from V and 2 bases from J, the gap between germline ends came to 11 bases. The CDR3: CAISESPPGAYEQYF. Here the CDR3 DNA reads TGTGCCATCAGTGAGTCCCCACCAGGTGCCTACGAGCAGTACTTC.

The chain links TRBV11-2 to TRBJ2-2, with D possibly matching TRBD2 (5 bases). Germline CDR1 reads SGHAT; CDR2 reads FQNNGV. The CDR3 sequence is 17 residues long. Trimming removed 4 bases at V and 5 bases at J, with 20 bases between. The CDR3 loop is CASSSHGSRGKTGELFF. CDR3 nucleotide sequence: TGTGCCAGCAGCTCCCACGGAAGTCGGGGAAAGACCGGGGAGCTGTTTTTT.

The CDR3 loop is CASSLVQGEGHGTDTQYF. Written as DNA, the CDR3 is TGTGCCAGCAGCTTAGTTCAAGGAGAGGGCCACGGGACAGATACGCAGTATTTT. The rearrangement uses TRBV7-2 and TRBJ2-3, with D maybe TRBD2 (5 bases). The germline gives CDR1 SGHTA, CDR2 FQGNSA. The ends were cut back, 1 base at V and 3 bases at J, with 20 bases in the middle. This CDR3 contains 18 residues.

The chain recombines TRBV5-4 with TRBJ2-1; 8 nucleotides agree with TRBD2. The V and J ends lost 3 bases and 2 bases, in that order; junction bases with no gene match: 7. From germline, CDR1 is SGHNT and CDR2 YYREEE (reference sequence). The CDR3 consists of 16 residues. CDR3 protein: CASSYPAGVTYNEQFF. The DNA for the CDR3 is TGTGCCAGCAGCTACCCAGCGGGAGTGACCTACAATGAGCAGTTCTTC.

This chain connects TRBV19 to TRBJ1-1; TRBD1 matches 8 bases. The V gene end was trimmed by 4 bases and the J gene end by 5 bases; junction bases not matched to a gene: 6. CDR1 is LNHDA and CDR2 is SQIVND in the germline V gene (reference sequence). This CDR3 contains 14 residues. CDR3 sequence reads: CASSTRTGRTEAFF. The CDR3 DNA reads TGTGCCAGTAGTACCCGGACAGGGAGAACTGAAGCTTTCTTT. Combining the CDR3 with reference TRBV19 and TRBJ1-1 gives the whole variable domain DGGITQSPKYLFRKEGQNVTLSCEQNLNHDAMYWYRQDPGQGLRLIYYSQIVNDFQKGDIAEGYSVSREKKESFPLTVTSAQKNPTAFYLCASSTRTGRTEAFFGQGTRLTVV.

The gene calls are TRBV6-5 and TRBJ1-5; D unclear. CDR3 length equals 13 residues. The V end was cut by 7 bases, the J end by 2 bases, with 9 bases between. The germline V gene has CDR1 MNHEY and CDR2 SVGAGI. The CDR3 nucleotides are TGTGCCAGCACGGGAGGTGGCAATCAGCCCCAGCATTTT. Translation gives CASTGGGNQPQHF.

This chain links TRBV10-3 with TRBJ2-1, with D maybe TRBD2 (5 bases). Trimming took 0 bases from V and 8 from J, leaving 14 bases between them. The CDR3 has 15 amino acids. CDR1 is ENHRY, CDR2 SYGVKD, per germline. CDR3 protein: CAISESQPSGDEQFF. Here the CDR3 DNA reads TGTGCCATCAGTGAGTCCCAGCCCAGCGGCGATGAGCAGTTCTTC.

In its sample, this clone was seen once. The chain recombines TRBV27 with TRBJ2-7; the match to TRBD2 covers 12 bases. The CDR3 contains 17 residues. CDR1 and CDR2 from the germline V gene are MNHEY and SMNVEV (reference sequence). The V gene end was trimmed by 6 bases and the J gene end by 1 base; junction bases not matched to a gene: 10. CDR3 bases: TGTGCCAGCAGCCGACCTGGGACTAGCGGGCCATCCTACGAGCAGTACTTC. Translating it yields CASSRPGTSGPSYEQYF.

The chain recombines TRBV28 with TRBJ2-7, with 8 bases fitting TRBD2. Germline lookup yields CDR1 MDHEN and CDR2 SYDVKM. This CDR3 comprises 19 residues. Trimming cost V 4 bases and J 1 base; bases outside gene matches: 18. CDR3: CASSSPQTWGAGDSYEQYF. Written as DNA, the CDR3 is TGTGCCAGCAGTTCGCCGCAGACTTGGGGAGCGGGAGATTCCTACGAGCAGTACTTC.

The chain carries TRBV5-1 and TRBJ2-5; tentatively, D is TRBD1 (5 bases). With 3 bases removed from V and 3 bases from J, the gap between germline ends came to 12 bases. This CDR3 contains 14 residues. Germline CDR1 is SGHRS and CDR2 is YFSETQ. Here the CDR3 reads CASSWMQGKETQYF. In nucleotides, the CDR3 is TGCGCCAGCAGCTGGATGCAGGGAAAAGAGACCCAGTACTTC.

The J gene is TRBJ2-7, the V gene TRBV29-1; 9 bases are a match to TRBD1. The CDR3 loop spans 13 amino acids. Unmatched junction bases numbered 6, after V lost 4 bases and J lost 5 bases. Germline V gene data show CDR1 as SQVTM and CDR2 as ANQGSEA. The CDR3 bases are TGCAGCGTTGTAGGGACAGGGTTCAACGAGCAGTACTTC. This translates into CSVVGTGFNEQYF.

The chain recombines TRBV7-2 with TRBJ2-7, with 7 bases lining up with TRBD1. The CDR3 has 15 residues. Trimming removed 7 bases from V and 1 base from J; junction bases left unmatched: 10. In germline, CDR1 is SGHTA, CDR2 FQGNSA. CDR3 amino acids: CASNPRGTPSYEQYF. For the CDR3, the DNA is TGTGCCAGCAACCCCAGGGGGACCCCTTCCTACGAGCAGTACTTC.

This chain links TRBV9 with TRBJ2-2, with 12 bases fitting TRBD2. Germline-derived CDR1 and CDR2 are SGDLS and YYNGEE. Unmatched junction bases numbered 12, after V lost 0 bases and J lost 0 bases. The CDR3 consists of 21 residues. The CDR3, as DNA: TGTGCCAGCAGCGTAGGGACTAGCGGGACTAACCGTATATCGAACACCGGGGAGCTGTTTTTT. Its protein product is CASSVGTSGTNRISNTGELFF.

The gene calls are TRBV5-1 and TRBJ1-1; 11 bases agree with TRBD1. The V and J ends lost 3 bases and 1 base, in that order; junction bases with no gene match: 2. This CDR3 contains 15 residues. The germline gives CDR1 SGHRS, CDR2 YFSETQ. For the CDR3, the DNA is TGCGCCAGCAGCTGGGACAGGGGGAAGAACACTGAAGCTTTCTTT. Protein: CASSWDRGKNTEAFF.

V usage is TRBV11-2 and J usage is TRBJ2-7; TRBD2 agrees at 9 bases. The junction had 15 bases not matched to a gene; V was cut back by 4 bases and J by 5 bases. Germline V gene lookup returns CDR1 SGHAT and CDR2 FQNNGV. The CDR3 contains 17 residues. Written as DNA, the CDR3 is TGTGCCAGCAGCTCTATGGCCCATAGCGGGAGAAGCCACGAGCAGTACTTC. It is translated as CASSSMAHSGRSHEQYF.

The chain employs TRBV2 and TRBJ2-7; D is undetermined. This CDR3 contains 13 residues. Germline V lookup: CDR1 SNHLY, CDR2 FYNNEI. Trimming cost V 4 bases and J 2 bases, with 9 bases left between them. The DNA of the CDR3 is TGTGCCAGCAGTGGCGTACAGCCCTACGAGCAGTACTTC. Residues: CASSGVQPYEQYF.

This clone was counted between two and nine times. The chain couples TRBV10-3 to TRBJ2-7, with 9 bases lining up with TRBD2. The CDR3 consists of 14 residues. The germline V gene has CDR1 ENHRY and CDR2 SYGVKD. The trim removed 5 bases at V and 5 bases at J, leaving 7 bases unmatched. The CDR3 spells CAISTGTSIDEQYF. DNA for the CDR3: TGTGCCATCAGTACCGGGACTAGCATCGACGAGCAGTACTTC.